This TCR beta chain was recovered during a study of cytotoxic CD8 clonotypes in ibrutinib-treated CLL. Findings of the study overall: The study found clonality rose at ibrutinib response, then fell toward baseline at progression. Clonality measured at baseline exceeded age-matched healthy donors, tracking circulating CD8+ T-cell counts.

The V gene's germline CDR1 is MNHNS and CDR2 SASEGT. Between the trimmed V and J ends, which lost 6 bases and 5 bases, there was a span of 13 bases. The length of the CDR3 is 13 residues. This clone was found many times. Its antigen remains unidentified. Repertoires were generated with immunoSEQ multiplex PCR, while TCRdb's copy carries only in-frame clones and drops some. This table has hundreds of thousands of clones, around three quarters appearing once. This receptor was obtained from a human donor with chronic lymphocytic leukemia. V gene TRBV6-1 combines with J gene TRBJ1-2, with D unclear. Sequences were derived from PBMCs, sampled after 24 months of ibrutinib treatment. This chain's CDR3 is CASSREAGYGYTF. The CDR3 nucleotides are TGTGCCAGCAGCCGGGAGGCTGGTTATGGCTACACCTTC.